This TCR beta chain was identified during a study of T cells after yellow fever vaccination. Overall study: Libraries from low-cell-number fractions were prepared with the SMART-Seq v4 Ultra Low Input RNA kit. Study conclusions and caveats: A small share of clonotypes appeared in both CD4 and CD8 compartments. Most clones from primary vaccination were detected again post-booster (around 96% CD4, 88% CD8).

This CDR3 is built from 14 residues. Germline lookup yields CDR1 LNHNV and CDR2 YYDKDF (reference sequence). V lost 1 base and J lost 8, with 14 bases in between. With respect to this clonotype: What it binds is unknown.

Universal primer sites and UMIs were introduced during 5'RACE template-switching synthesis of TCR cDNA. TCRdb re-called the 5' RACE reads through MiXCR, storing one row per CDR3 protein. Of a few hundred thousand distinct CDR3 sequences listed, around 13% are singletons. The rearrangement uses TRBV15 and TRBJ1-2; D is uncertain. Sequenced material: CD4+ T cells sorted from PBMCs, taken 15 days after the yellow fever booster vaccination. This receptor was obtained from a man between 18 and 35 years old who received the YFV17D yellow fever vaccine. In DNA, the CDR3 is TGTGCCACCAGCAGAGGTGGCAGCAAGAACGGCTACACCTTC. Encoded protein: CATSRGGSKNGYTF.